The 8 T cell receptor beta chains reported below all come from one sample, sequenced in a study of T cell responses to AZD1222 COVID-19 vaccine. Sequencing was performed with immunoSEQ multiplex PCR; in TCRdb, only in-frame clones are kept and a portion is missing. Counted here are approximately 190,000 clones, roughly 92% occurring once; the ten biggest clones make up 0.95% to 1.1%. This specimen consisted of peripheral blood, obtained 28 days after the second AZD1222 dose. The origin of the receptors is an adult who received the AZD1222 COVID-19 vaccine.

The CDR3 coding sequence is TGTGCCAGCTCACCGATGCAGGGGGCGACGTCCTACAATGAGCAGTTCTTC. This codes for CASSPMQGATSYNEQFF. The chain joins TRBV18 to TRBJ2-1; 8 bases map to TRBD1. The junction had 8 bases not matched to a gene; V was cut back by 3 bases and J by 1 base. The CDR3 totals 17 residues. Germline V lookup: CDR1 KGHSH, CDR2 LQKENI.

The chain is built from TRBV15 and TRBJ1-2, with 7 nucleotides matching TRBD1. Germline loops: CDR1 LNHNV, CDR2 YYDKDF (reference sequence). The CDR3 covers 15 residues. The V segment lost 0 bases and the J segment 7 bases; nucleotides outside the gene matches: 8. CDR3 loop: CATSRERGGAGGYTF. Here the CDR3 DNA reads TGTGCCACCAGCAGAGAGCGAGGGGGCGCGGGTGGCTACACCTTC. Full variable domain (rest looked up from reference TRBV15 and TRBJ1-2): DAMVIQNPRYQVTQFGKPVTLSCSQTLNHNVMYWYQQKSSQAPKLLFHYYDKDFNNEADTPDNFQSRRPNTSFCFLDIRSPGLGDTAMYLCATSRERGGAGGYTFGSGTRLTVV.

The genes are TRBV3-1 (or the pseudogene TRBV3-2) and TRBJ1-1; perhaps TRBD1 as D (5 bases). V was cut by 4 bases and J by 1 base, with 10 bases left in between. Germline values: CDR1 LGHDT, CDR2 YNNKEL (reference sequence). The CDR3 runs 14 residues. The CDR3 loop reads CASSPRQKNTEAFF. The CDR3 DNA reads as TGTGCCAGCAGCCCGAGACAGAAGAACACTGAAGCTTTCTTT.

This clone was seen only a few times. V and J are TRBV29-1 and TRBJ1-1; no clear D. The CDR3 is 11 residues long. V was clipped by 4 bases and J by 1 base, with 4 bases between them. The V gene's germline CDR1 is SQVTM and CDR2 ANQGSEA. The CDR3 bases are TGCAGCGTTGCGGAGAACACTGAAGCTTTCTTT. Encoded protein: CSVAENTEAFF.

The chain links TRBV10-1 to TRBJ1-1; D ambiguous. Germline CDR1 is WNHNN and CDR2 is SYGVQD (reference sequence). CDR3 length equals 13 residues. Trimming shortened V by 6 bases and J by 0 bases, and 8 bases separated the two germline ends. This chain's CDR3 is CASSDQMNTEAFF. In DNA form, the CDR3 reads TGCGCCAGCAGCGATCAAATGAACACTGAAGCTTTCTTT.

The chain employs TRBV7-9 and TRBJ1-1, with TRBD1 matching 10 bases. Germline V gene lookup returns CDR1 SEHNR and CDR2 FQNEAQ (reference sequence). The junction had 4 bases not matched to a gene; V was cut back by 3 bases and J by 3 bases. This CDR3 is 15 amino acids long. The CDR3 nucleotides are TGTGCCAGCAGCTTCTGGACAGGGGGTGACACTGAAGCTTTCTTT. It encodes CASSFWTGGDTEAFF.

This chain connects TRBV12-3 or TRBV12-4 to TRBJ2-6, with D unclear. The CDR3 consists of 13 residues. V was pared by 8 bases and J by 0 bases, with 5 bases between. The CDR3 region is CASVSSGANVLTF. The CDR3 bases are TGTGCCAGCGTCTCCTCTGGGGCCAACGTCCTGACTTTC.

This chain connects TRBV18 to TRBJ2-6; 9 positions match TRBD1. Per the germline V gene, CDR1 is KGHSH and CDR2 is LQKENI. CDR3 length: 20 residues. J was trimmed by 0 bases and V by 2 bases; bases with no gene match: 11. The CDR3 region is CASSPFLSGTGSSGANVLTF. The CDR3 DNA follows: TGTGCCAGCTCACCATTTCTAAGTGGGACAGGGAGCTCTGGGGCCAACGTCCTGACTTTC.